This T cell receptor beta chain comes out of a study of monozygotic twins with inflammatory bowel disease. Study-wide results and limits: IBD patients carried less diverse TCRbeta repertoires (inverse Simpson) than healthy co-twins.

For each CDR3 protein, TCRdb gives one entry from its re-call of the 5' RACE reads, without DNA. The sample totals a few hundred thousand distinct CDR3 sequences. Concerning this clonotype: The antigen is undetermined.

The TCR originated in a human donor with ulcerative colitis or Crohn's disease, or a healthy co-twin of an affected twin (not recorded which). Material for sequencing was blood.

The CDR3 sequence: CASSPSGRNTEAFF. The chain links TRBV5-1 to TRBJ1-1. The CDR3 contains 14 residues. Germline CDR1 SGHRS, CDR2 YFSETQ.